This entry features one T cell receptor beta chain sequence. The CDR3 is 16 amino acids. J lost 4 bases, V lost 3 bases, and 7 bases had no gene match. Germline loops: CDR1 LNHDA, CDR2 SQIVND (reference sequence). This specimen belongs to a study of blood T cell repertoires in COVID-19. Study context: Sites in the United States, Italy and Spain provided acute and convalescent COVID-19 samples. The cDNA or gDNA used as material had been derived from T cells, B-cell-depleted T cells, or PBMCs.

Seattle enrolled patients during active infection and tracked them longitudinally. In the original workflow: Amplified reference gene primers provided the basis for estimating nucleated cell counts. The protocol was immunoSEQ multiplex PCR, while the TCRdb copy is restricted to in-frame clones and leaves out a portion. V, J and clone size were drawn from that table, and D and trimming were deduced from the DNA. The table has 150,000 to 190,000 clones, about 85% seen once. Sequenced: peripheral blood. V is TRBV19 and J is TRBJ1-4; 8 nucleotides line up with TRBD1. This receptor was obtained from an older woman with COVID-19, enrolled during active disease. CDR3 DNA sequence: TGTGCCAGTAGTATCCTCGGACAGGGACTTAATGAAAAACTGTTTTTT. Translating it yields CASSILGQGLNEKLFF.